The 10 T cell receptor beta chains given below trace back to one sample, sequenced in a study of regulatory T cells in long-lasting Graves disease. Arm-PCR of CDR3 regions with iRepertoire HTBI primers generated TCR beta libraries. Each CDR3 protein gets one entry after TCRdb re-called the multiplex PCR reads with MiXCR. The table has 450,000 or so distinct CDR3 sequences, roughly 23% seen once; the top ten hold about an eighth. As to time point: persistent/refractory GD, antithyroid drugs over 5 years with positive TRAb. Extracted PBMC RNA gave rise to the TCR library. The sample here was peripheral blood mononuclear cells (PBMCs), taken when the disease was refractory, from a patient treated with antithyroid drugs. Source of these receptors: a female donor with Graves disease.

To note about this clonotype: A much larger clone sits a single nucleotide away, making a read error possible. The chain recombines TRBV6-5 with TRBJ1-1; the D is unclear. The CDR3 totals 16 residues. Germline lookup yields CDR1 MNHEY and CDR2 SVGAGI. CDR3 protein: CASSYVPFGENTAAFF. The CDR3 nucleotides read TGTGCCAGCAGTTATGTTCCGTTCGGGGAGAACACTGCAGCTTTCTTT.

This clonotype was detected only a few times. The V call is TRBV19, the J call TRBJ2-7; weak D call: TRBD1 (6 bases). Germline lookup yields CDR1 LNHDA and CDR2 SQIVND (reference sequence). This CDR3 contains 13 residues. V was clipped by 8 bases and J by 0 bases, with 11 bases between them. The CDR3 nucleotides are TGTGCCAGTGGGAAGGGGGTCTCCTACGAGCAGTACTTC. Amino acid sequence: CASGKGVSYEQYF.

Only a few counts were recorded for this clonotype. The CDR3 protein is CASSPYLAGVETQYF. As DNA, the CDR3 is TGCGCCAGCAGTCCTTACTTAGCGGGAGTCGAGACCCAGTACTTC. The chain couples TRBV4-3 to TRBJ2-5, with 9 nucleotides matching TRBD2. Germline V gene lookup returns CDR1 LGHNA and CDR2 YSLEER. Trimming removed 6 bases from V and 5 bases from J; junction bases left unmatched: 10. The CDR3 length is 15 residues.

The chain has TRBV6-5 and TRBJ1-2, with D tentatively TRBD1 (6 bases). Germline V gene lookup returns CDR1 MNHEY and CDR2 SVGAGI. Deletions cut 4 bases from V and 1 base from J, with 19 bases between. The length of the CDR3 is 17 residues. This CDR3 is CASSSMGHPLNNYGYTF. The CDR3 nucleotides are TGTGCCAGCAGTTCGATGGGACACCCCCTCAATAACTATGGCTACACCTTC.

The sample holds many counts of this clonotype. This chain uses TRBV20-1 with TRBJ2-5; tentatively, D is TRBD2 (5 bases). The CDR3 runs to 16 residues. V lost 0 bases to trimming and J lost 5 bases, with 19 bases between them. The germline V gene has CDR1 DFQATT and CDR2 SNEGSKA (reference sequence). The CDR3 sequence is CSARDITAVEQETQYF. CDR3 DNA: TGCAGTGCTAGAGATATCACAGCGGTAGAACAGGAGACCCAGTACTTC.

This clonotype appeared many times. This chain connects TRBV10-3 to TRBJ2-7; 8 nucleotides align to TRBD1. CDR1 is ENHRY, CDR2 SYGVKD, per germline. The CDR3 is made up of 15 amino acids. Losses at the gene ends were 0 bases for V and 5 bases for J; bases not matched to a gene: 6. The CDR3 loop reads CAISESTRDRNEQYF. In DNA, the CDR3 is TGTGCCATCAGTGAGTCTACGCGGGACAGGAACGAGCAGTACTTC.

This clonotype was counted between two and nine times. The chain has TRBV20-1 and TRBJ2-1, with D possibly TRBD1 on 5 matching bases. The germline CDR1 and CDR2 sequences are DFQATT and SNEGSKA (reference sequence). There are 12 residues in the CDR3. V lost 0 bases to trimming and J lost 9 bases, with 9 bases between them. The CDR3 region is CSARDSTVEQFF. DNA for the CDR3: TGCAGTGCTAGAGATTCGACAGTTGAGCAGTTCTTC.

This clonotype was seen repeatedly, ten times or more. V gene TRBV28 combines with J gene TRBJ2-7; TRBD1 agrees at 7 bases. Per the germline V gene, CDR1 is MDHEN and CDR2 is SYDVKM. This CDR3 contains 14 residues. J lost 3 bases, V lost 3 bases, and 5 bases had no gene match. CDR3 loop: CASSFLQGSYEQYF. The CDR3 region has the DNA TGTGCCAGCAGTTTTTTACAGGGGAGCTACGAGCAGTACTTC.

Ten or more counts support this clonotype. The chain links TRBV6-1 to TRBJ1-2; TRBD1 aligns across 9 bases. Germline trimming cut 6 bases from V and 3 bases from J; bases unmatched to any gene: 5. In germline, CDR1 is MNHNS, CDR2 SASEGT. The CDR3 runs 14 residues. Written as DNA, the CDR3 is TGTGCCAGCAGAGCACAGGGGGCTGACTATGGCTACACCTTC. As protein: CASRAQGADYGYTF.

Of note for this clonotype: Since a much larger clone is just one base distant, this may be a read error. V usage is TRBV11-1 and J usage is TRBJ1-1, with D perhaps TRBD1 (5 bases). The germline V and J ends were trimmed by 8 bases and 5 bases, with 15 bases remaining between them. CDR1 and CDR2 (germline): SGHAT, FQDESV (reference sequence). The CDR3 sequence is 13 residues long. This CDR3 is CASGIAWGTEAFF. As DNA, the CDR3 is TGTGCCAGCGGCATAGCATGGGGGACTGAAGCTTTCTTT.